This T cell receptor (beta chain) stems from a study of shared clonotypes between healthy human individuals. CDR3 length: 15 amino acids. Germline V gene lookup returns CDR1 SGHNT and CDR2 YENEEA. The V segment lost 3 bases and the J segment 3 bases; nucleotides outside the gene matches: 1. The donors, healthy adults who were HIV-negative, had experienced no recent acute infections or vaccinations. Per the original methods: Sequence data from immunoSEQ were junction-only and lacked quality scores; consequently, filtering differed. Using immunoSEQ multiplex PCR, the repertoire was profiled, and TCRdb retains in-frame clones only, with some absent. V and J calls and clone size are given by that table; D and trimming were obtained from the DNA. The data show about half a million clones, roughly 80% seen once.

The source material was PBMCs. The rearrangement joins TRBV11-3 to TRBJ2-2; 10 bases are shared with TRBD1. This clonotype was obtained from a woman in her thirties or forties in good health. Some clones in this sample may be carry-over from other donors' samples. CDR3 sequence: CASSLGQGHTGELFF. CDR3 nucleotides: TGTGCCAGCAGCTTGGGACAGGGGCACACCGGGGAGCTGTTTTTT.